This entry lists 28 T cell receptor beta chains sequenced from one sample in a study of blood T cell repertoires in COVID-19. Sequenced by immunoSEQ multiplex PCR; TCRdb stores in-frame clones only, minus some. The sample has 75,000 to 95,000 clones, about 83% seen once; the top ten hold roughly 5.4%. Source material: peripheral blood. The receptors derive from a man in his sixties with acute or convalescent COVID-19.

This chain joins TRBV7-2 and TRBJ1-4, with 7 bases fitting TRBD1. CDR1 is SGHTA, CDR2 FQGNSA, per germline. The CDR3 extends over 17 amino acids. V shed 3 bases and J 3 bases; nucleotides not matched to a gene: 10. CDR3 region: CASSLDRIIGANEKLFF. The CDR3 DNA sequence: TGTGCCAGCAGCTTGGACAGGATAATCGGGGCTAATGAAAAACTGTTTTTT. The full variable domain, in which reference TRBV7-2 and TRBJ1-4 provide the parts outside the CDR3, is GAGVSQSPSNKVTEKGKDVELRCDPISGHTALYWYRQSLGQGLEFLIYFQGNSAPDKSGLPSDRFSAERTGGSVSTLTIQRTQQEDSAVYLCASSLDRIIGANEKLFFGSGTQLSVL.

The rearrangement joins TRBV15 to TRBJ2-1; weak D call: TRBD1 (5 bases). Trimming cost V 8 bases and J 5 bases, with 16 bases left between them. Per germline, CDR1 LNHNV and CDR2 YYDKDF (reference sequence). The CDR3 extends over 14 amino acids. The CDR3 DNA reads as TGTGCCACCGCAGTAGGGGTATCCAACAATGAGCAGTTCTTC. Its translation is CATAVGVSNNEQFF.

The V and J genes are TRBV15 and TRBJ1-1, with D uncertain. CDR3 length: 15 residues. Per the germline V gene, CDR1 is LNHNV and CDR2 is YYDKDF (reference sequence). V was pared by 0 bases and J by 3 bases, with 11 bases between. For the CDR3, the DNA is TGTGCCACCAGCAGAGAACGGCGGATCCACACTGAAGCTTTCTTT. Protein product: CATSRERRIHTEAFF.

V and J are TRBV6-5 and TRBJ2-7; D perhaps matches TRBD1 (5 bases). The length of the CDR3 is 14 residues. Germline values: CDR1 MNHEY, CDR2 SVGAGI. V lost 8 bases and J 4 bases, leaving 18 bases between the germline ends. CDR3 in amino acids: CASVAGAPKYEQYF. CDR3 coding DNA: TGTGCCAGCGTCGCTGGGGCTCCTAAGTACGAGCAGTACTTC.

The count of this clone is one. The chain combines TRBV24-1 with TRBJ2-5; a possible D gene is TRBD2 (6 bases). V lost 6 bases, J lost 5 bases, and 21 bases lay in between. Germline V gene lookup returns CDR1 KGHDR and CDR2 SFDVKD. This CDR3 is 16 amino acids long. The CDR3 sequence: CATSPTDTSYGETQYF. The CDR3 DNA reads TGTGCCACCAGTCCTACAGATACTAGCTATGGGGAGACCCAGTACTTC.

This chain links TRBV3-1 (or the pseudogene TRBV3-2) with TRBJ1-4, with 7 bases that match TRBD1. The CDR3 is made up of 14 amino acids. CDR1 LGHDT and CDR2 YNNKEL come from the germline V gene (reference sequence). Trimming cost V 6 bases and J 5 bases; bases outside gene matches: 6. The CDR3 DNA is TGTGCCAGCAGACCAGGGGGGCCGAATGAAAAACTGTTTTTT. The encoded protein is CASRPGGPNEKLFF.

J is TRBJ1-1 and V is TRBV19; 7 bases align to TRBD1. V shed 3 bases, J shed 7 bases, and the junction held 2 bases outside the gene matches. Germline assignment: CDR1 LNHDA and CDR2 SQIVND (reference sequence). CDR3 length: 12 amino acids. CDR3: CASSIGTVEAFF. CDR3 DNA sequence: TGTGCCAGTAGTATCGGGACAGTTGAAGCTTTCTTT.

This chain uses TRBV18 with TRBJ2-1, with TRBD2 as a possible D gene (6 bases). Germline V lookup: CDR1 KGHSH, CDR2 LQKENI. The CDR3 is made up of 14 amino acids. V was cut by 5 bases and J by 4 bases, with 12 bases left in between. DNA for the CDR3: TGTGCCAGCTCAACGTTGGGACTGTACAATGAGCAGTTCTTC. Its translation is CASSTLGLYNEQFF.

The V gene is TRBV4-1, the J gene TRBJ2-3; 7 bases align to TRBD2. CDR1 and CDR2 from the germline V gene are MGHRA and YSYEKL. V was pared by 0 bases and J by 3 bases, with 9 bases of the junction left unmatched. The CDR3 extends over 17 amino acids. The CDR3: CASSQEPHQRGTDTQYF. In DNA, the CDR3 is TGCGCCAGCAGCCAAGAACCCCACCAGCGGGGAACAGATACGCAGTATTTT.

Here the CDR3 reads CAIQPTSGNEQYF. For the CDR3, the DNA is TGTGCCATCCAGCCGACTAGCGGGAACGAGCAGTACTTC. The chain combines TRBV10-3 with TRBJ2-7; 11 bases fit TRBD2. CDR3 length: 13 amino acids. With V trimmed by 8 bases and J by 5 bases, 5 bases remained unmatched. Germline CDR1 ENHRY, CDR2 SYGVKD.

The chain couples TRBV6-5 to TRBJ2-1; 8 bases fit TRBD1. The junction had 13 bases not matched to a gene; V was cut back by 6 bases and J by 9 bases. The CDR3 has 15 residues. Looked up from germline, CDR1 is MNHEY and CDR2 is SVGAGI. The CDR3, as DNA: TGTGCCAGCAGGCTCCAGGGGGCCCACAATGGTGAGCAGTTCTTC. The encoded protein is CASRLQGAHNGEQFF.

V gene TRBV7-8 combines with J gene TRBJ2-2; D is undetermined. The V end was cut by 5 bases, the J end by 5 bases, with 9 bases between. The CDR3 loop spans 13 amino acids. CDR1 and CDR2 from the germline V gene are SGHVS and FQNEAQ. CDR3 DNA sequence: TGTGCCAGCAGCGGAGCTTATACCGGGGAGCTGTTTTTT. Residues: CASSGAYTGELFF.

The CDR3 reads CASSMAAGNYEQYF. CDR3 nucleotides: TGTGCCAGTAGTATGGCTGCAGGGAACTACGAGCAGTACTTC. V is TRBV19 and J is TRBJ2-7; tentative D call: TRBD1 (5 bases). The V end was cut by 3 bases, the J end by 3 bases, with 12 bases between. The CDR3 is 14 residues long. CDR1 LNHDA and CDR2 SQIVND come from the germline V gene (reference sequence).

About this clone: The sample has other DNA sequences that encode this CDR3 too. The gene calls are TRBV5-1 and TRBJ2-7; unclear D gene. Trimming shortened V by 0 bases and J by 1 base, and 8 bases separated the two germline ends. The CDR3 runs to 14 residues. The germline gives CDR1 SGHRS, CDR2 YFSETQ. This chain's CDR3 is CASSLDSASYEQYF. CDR3 bases: TGCGCCAGCAGCTTGGACAGTGCGTCCTACGAGCAGTACTTC.

The V call is TRBV3-1 (or the pseudogene TRBV3-2), the J call TRBJ1-3; D perhaps matches TRBD1 (5 bases). The V end was cut by 4 bases, the J end by 0 bases, with 16 bases between. Looked up from germline, CDR1 is LGHDT and CDR2 is YNNKEL (reference sequence). The CDR3 is 17 amino acids. The CDR3 DNA follows: TGTGCCAGCAGCCTACTCTCTACAGGATACTCTGGAAACACCATATATTTT. This sequence encodes CASSLLSTGYSGNTIYF.

This CDR3 reads CASSLGGGLSTDTQYF. CDR3 bases: TGTGCCAGCAGCTTGGGCGGGGGTCTGAGCACAGATACGCAGTATTTT. This chain uses TRBV7-8 with TRBJ2-3; 7 positions agree with TRBD2. Germline V lookup: CDR1 SGHVS, CDR2 FQNEAQ. V shed 3 bases and J 0 bases; nucleotides not matched to a gene: 6. This CDR3 spans 16 amino acids.

The CDR3 DNA reads as TGTGCCAGTAGTATAGATGGCCCGAACACTGAAGCTTTCTTT. Translation gives CASSIDGPNTEAFF. The chain has TRBV19 and TRBJ1-1; D unclear. The ends were cut back, 0 bases at V and 1 base at J, with 6 bases in the middle. CDR1 and CDR2 (germline): LNHDA, SQIVND (reference sequence). The CDR3 consists of 14 residues.

In this sample, this clone turned up once. The CDR3 DNA reads TGTGCCTGGACGAGACAGGGGGCGGGTGAGCAGTACTTC. This encodes CAWTRQGAGEQYF. This sequence joins TRBV30 and TRBJ2-7; 10 bases agree with TRBD1. This CDR3 is 13 amino acids long. The germline gives CDR1 GTSNPN, CDR2 SVGIG (reference sequence). V gave up 4 bases and J gave up 7 bases; unmatched junction bases: 7.

This chain uses TRBV19 with TRBJ1-5; D remains ambiguous. V was cut by 2 bases and J by 0 bases, with 8 bases left in between. This CDR3 comprises 15 residues. Germline CDR1 LNHDA, CDR2 SQIVND (reference sequence). CDR3 DNA sequence: TGTGCCAGTAGTATATACGGGATTAGCAATCAGCCCCAGCATTTT. Translated, it gives CASSIYGISNQPQHF. Full variable domain (outside the CDR3, taken from reference TRBV19 and TRBJ1-5): DGGITQSPKYLFRKEGQNVTLSCEQNLNHDAMYWYRQDPGQGLRLIYYSQIVNDFQKGDIAEGYSVSREKKESFPLTVTSAQKNPTAFYLCASSIYGISNQPQHFGDGTRLSIL.

The gene calls are TRBV10-2 and TRBJ2-5, with a tentative D call TRBD2 (6 bases). V was trimmed by 5 bases and J by 9 bases, leaving 13 bases between them. The CDR3 has 12 residues. Germline V gives CDR1 WSHSY, CDR2 SAAADI. The CDR3 protein is CASSLAGEAQYF. As DNA, the CDR3 is TGCGCCAGCAGTTTAGCCGGGGAGGCCCAGTACTTC.

The V call is TRBV20-1, the J call TRBJ1-4; D remains ambiguous. Between the trimmed V and J ends, which lost 5 bases and 8 bases, there was a span of 9 bases. In germline, CDR1 is DFQATT, CDR2 SNEGSKA (reference sequence). CDR3 length equals 11 residues. The CDR3 protein is CSAGREEKLFF. DNA for the CDR3: TGCAGTGCTGGCCGGGAGGAAAAACTGTTTTTT.

As concerns this clone: Its ends do not fully match the called genes, so a read error is possible. CDR3 DNA sequence: TGCAGTGTTGATAGCCCTGGGGGCGAGCAGTTCTTC. Translation: CSVDSPGGEQFF. The chain couples TRBV29-1 to TRBJ2-1; weak D call: TRBD1 (6 bases). The CDR3 is 12 residues long. Germline-derived CDR1 and CDR2 are SQVTM and ANQGSEA.

The chain joins TRBV7-2 to TRBJ1-2, with 7 bases identical to TRBD1. CDR1 and CDR2 (germline): SGHTA, FQGNSA. V was pared by 3 bases and J by 6 bases, with 4 bases of the junction left unmatched. This CDR3 comprises 13 residues. CDR3 in DNA: TGTGCCAGCAGCTTCGGACAGGAGAATGGCTACACCTTC. Protein sequence: CASSFGQENGYTF.

The rearrangement joins TRBV5-1 to TRBJ2-7; unclear D gene. Germline-derived CDR1 and CDR2 are SGHRS and YFSETQ. The CDR3 totals 13 residues. V was clipped by 0 bases and J by 3 bases, with 7 bases between them. The CDR3 sequence is CASSLARSYEQYF. CDR3 in DNA: TGCGCCAGCAGCTTGGCAAGGAGCTACGAGCAGTACTTC.

The chain couples TRBV5-4 to TRBJ2-1; 10 nucleotides align to TRBD1. V gave up 6 bases and J gave up 3 bases; unmatched junction bases: 6. In germline, CDR1 is SGHNT, CDR2 YYREEE (reference sequence). This CDR3 has 15 amino acids. The CDR3 spells CASTRGQGDYNEQFF. Here the CDR3 DNA reads TGTGCCAGCACCAGAGGACAGGGGGACTACAATGAGCAGTTCTTC.

The V call is TRBV7-2, the J call TRBJ1-4; no definite D call. V lost 5 bases and J lost 7, with 11 bases in between. CDR1 is SGHTA, CDR2 FQGNSA, per germline. The CDR3 covers 13 residues. The CDR3 coding sequence is TGTGCCAGCAGCGCCCCGCTAGGTGAAAAACTGTTTTTT. It encodes CASSAPLGEKLFF.

This sequence joins TRBV14 and TRBJ1-2, with D perhaps matching TRBD1 (6 bases). CDR1 SGHDN and CDR2 FVKESK come from the germline V gene. With 4 bases removed from V and 4 bases from J, the gap between germline ends came to 10 bases. This CDR3 spans 13 amino acids. CDR3 in amino acids: CASSPTGTYGYTF. The CDR3 bases are TGTGCCAGCAGCCCTACAGGGACCTATGGCTACACCTTC. The full variable domain, completed using reference TRBV14 and TRBJ1-2, is EAGVTQFPSHSVIEKGQTVTLRCDPISGHDNLYWYRRVMGKEIKFLLHFVKESKQDESGMPNNRFLAERTGGTYSTLKVQPAELEDSGVYFCASSPTGTYGYTFGSGTRLTVV.

This clone showed up just a few times. This rearrangement joins TRBV9 to TRBJ2-5, with TRBD1 as a possible D gene (6 bases). CDR3 size: 14 residues. Germline assignment: CDR1 SGDLS and CDR2 YYNGEE. V was shortened by 4 bases and J by 1 base, with 11 bases between the two germline ends. CDR3 nucleotides: TGTGCCAGCAGCCCGGGGACAATCCAAGAGACCCAGTACTTC. Encoded protein: CASSPGTIQETQYF.